This is a list of T cell receptor beta chains from one sample in a study of T cell responses to AZD1222 COVID-19 vaccine. Profiling relied on immunoSEQ multiplex PCR, and the TCRdb table lists in-frame clones only, not all of them. The sample has some 190,000 clones; 91% are singletons. This specimen was peripheral blood, taken 28 days after the second AZD1222 dose. The receptor source for this set is an adult who received the AZD1222 COVID-19 vaccine. The CDR3 runs from the conserved cysteine through the conserved F or W. A D gene is named only where the DNA matches it firmly. Clone size is stated in some rows and not others, as once, few, many or a class when expanded.

CDR3aa: CASGSMTVTDTQYF
CDR3nt: TGTGCTAGTGGTTCGATGACAGTCACAGATACGCAGTATTTT
abundance: -
d_gene: -
v_gene: TRBV12-5
j_gene: TRBJ2-3
len: 14

CDR3aa: CASSLDRGSGNTIYF
CDR3nt: TGTGCCAGCAGCTTGGACAGGGGCTCTGGAAACACCATATATTTT
abundance: -
d_gene: TRBD1
v_gene: TRBV7-2
j_gene: TRBJ1-3
len: 15

CDR3aa: CASSLGDRGGYTF
CDR3nt: TGTGCCAGCAGCTTGGGGGACCGGGGGGGCTACACCTTC
abundance: -
d_gene: -
v_gene: TRBV5-8
j_gene: TRBJ1-2
len: 13

CDR3aa: CASSIPGQGADEQFF
CDR3nt: TGTGCCAGCAGTATACCGGGACAGGGGGCGGATGAGCAGTTCTTC
abundance: -
d_gene: TRBD1
v_gene: TRBV25-1
j_gene: TRBJ2-1
len: 15

CDR3aa: CASSPLAGIPNTGELFF
CDR3nt: TGTGCCAGCAGCCCACTAGCGGGGATACCGAACACCGGGGAGCTGTTTTTT
abundance: -
d_gene: TRBD2
v_gene: TRBV7-2
j_gene: TRBJ2-2
len: 17

CDR3aa: CASSRTPTSTDTQYF
CDR3nt: TGCGCCAGCAGTCGGACACCTACTAGCACAGATACGCAGTATTTT
abundance: -
d_gene: -
v_gene: TRBV10-2
j_gene: TRBJ2-3
len: 15

CDR3aa: CASRGSGNTIYF
CDR3nt: TGCGCCAGCAGAGGCTCTGGAAACACCATATATTTT
abundance: -
d_gene: -
v_gene: TRBV10-2
j_gene: TRBJ1-3
len: 12

CDR3aa: CANGPERANTGELFF
CDR3nt: TGTGCCAATGGACCGGAGCGGGCGAACACCGGGGAGCTGTTTTTT
abundance: -
d_gene: -
v_gene: TRBV7-9
j_gene: TRBJ2-2
len: 15

CDR3aa: CASGSRVSGELFF
CDR3nt: TGTGCTAGTGGTTCCAGGGTGTCTGGGGAGCTGTTTTTT
abundance: -
d_gene: -
v_gene: TRBV12-5
j_gene: TRBJ2-2
len: 13

CDR3aa: CASSQSGSGANVLTF
CDR3nt: TGTGCCAGCAGCCAATCAGGCTCTGGGGCCAACGTCCTGACTTTC
abundance: -
d_gene: -
v_gene: TRBV14
j_gene: TRBJ2-6
len: 15

CDR3aa: CASSEVGGSYGYTF
CDR3nt: TGTGCCAGCAGTGAAGTGGGGGGTTCCTATGGCTACACCTTC
abundance: -
d_gene: -
v_gene: TRBV6-1
j_gene: TRBJ1-2
len: 14

CDR3aa: CASSQTLAGAETQYF
CDR3nt: TGCGCCAGCAGTCAAACCTTAGCGGGCGCTGAGACCCAGTACTTC
abundance: -
d_gene: TRBD2
v_gene: TRBV4-1
j_gene: TRBJ2-5
len: 15

CDR3aa: CASSGQGGQPQHF
CDR3nt: TGTGCCAGCAGTGGACAGGGGGGACAGCCCCAGCATTTT
abundance: once
d_gene: TRBD1
v_gene: TRBV2
j_gene: TRBJ1-5
len: 13

CDR3aa: CASRTRTGEVQPQHF
CDR3nt: TGTGCCAGCAGGACGAGGACAGGGGAGGTTCAGCCCCAGCATTTT
abundance: -
d_gene: TRBD1
v_gene: TRBV6-5
j_gene: TRBJ1-5
len: 15

CDR3aa: CASSFPGGGTDTQYF
CDR3nt: TGTGCCAGCTCTTTCCCAGGAGGGGGCACAGATACGCAGTATTTT
abundance: -
d_gene: -
v_gene: TRBV18
j_gene: TRBJ2-3
len: 15

CDR3aa: CASSTGGNEKLFF
CDR3nt: TGTGCCAGCAGCACTGGCGGTAATGAAAAACTGTTTTTT
abundance: -
d_gene: -
v_gene: TRBV7-9
j_gene: TRBJ1-4
len: 13

CDR3aa: CASSTNTNTEAFF
CDR3nt: TGTGCCAGCAGCACGAACACAAATACTGAAGCTTTCTTT
abundance: -
d_gene: -
v_gene: TRBV7-8
j_gene: TRBJ1-1
len: 13

CDR3aa: CASSPHRGQDQPQHF
CDR3nt: TGTGCCAGCTCACCACACAGGGGCCAGGATCAGCCCCAGCATTTT
abundance: -
d_gene: TRBD1
v_gene: TRBV18
j_gene: TRBJ1-5
len: 15

CDR3aa: CASSLITSGRNEQFF
CDR3nt: TGTGCCAGCAGCTTAATAACTAGCGGAAGGAATGAGCAGTTCTTC
abundance: -
d_gene: TRBD2
v_gene: TRBV7-9
j_gene: TRBJ2-1
len: 15

CDR3aa: CASSYGGNYGYTF
CDR3nt: TGTGCCAGCAGTTATGGGGGTAACTATGGCTACACCTTC
abundance: once
d_gene: -
v_gene: TRBV6-6
j_gene: TRBJ1-2
len: 13

CDR3aa: CATSLHRGRRETQYF
CDR3nt: TGTGCCACCAGCCTACACAGGGGGCGCCGGGAGACCCAGTACTTC
abundance: -
d_gene: TRBD1
v_gene: TRBV15
j_gene: TRBJ2-5
len: 15

CDR3aa: CASRGGSGQPQHF
CDR3nt: TGTGCCAGCAGGGGAGGGTCGGGTCAGCCCCAGCATTTT
abundance: -
d_gene: -
v_gene: TRBV12-3/TRBV12-4
j_gene: TRBJ1-5
len: 13

CDR3aa: CASSTPGQSSGNTIYF
CDR3nt: TGTGCCAGCAGCACACCGGGACAGAGCTCTGGAAACACCATATATTTT
abundance: -
d_gene: TRBD1
v_gene: TRBV9
j_gene: TRBJ1-3
len: 16

CDR3aa: CASSETGRTGNTIYF
CDR3nt: TGTGCCAGCAGTGAAACAGGGAGAACTGGAAACACCATATATTTT
abundance: -
d_gene: -
v_gene: TRBV11-1
j_gene: TRBJ1-3
len: 15

CDR3aa: CASSLGGVSGEAFF
CDR3nt: TGTGCCAGCAGCTTAGGGGGGGTAAGCGGTGAAGCTTTCTTT
abundance: -
d_gene: -
v_gene: TRBV11-2
j_gene: TRBJ1-1
len: 14

CDR3aa: CASSLLWDRETISGGYTF
CDR3nt: TGTGCCAGCAGCCTCCTATGGGACAGGGAAACAATATCGGGAGGCTACACCTTC
abundance: -
d_gene: TRBD1
v_gene: TRBV7-2
j_gene: TRBJ1-2
len: 18

CDR3aa: CASSITIRGDNEQFF
CDR3nt: TGTGCCAGCAGCATTACTATCCGAGGGGACAATGAGCAGTTCTTC
abundance: -
d_gene: -
v_gene: TRBV7-2
j_gene: TRBJ2-1
len: 15

CDR3aa: CASSYGQGATEAFF
CDR3nt: TGCGCCAGCAGCTACGGACAGGGGGCCACTGAAGCTTTCTTT
abundance: -
d_gene: TRBD1
v_gene: TRBV5-1
j_gene: TRBJ1-1
len: 14

CDR3aa: CASSVNRDRTEAFF
CDR3nt: TGTGCCAGCAGCGTCAACAGGGATCGGACTGAAGCTTTCTTT
abundance: -
d_gene: -
v_gene: TRBV7-8
j_gene: TRBJ1-1
len: 14

CDR3aa: CASSQALQRGGRVDTQYF
CDR3nt: TGTGCCAGCAGCCAAGCTTTACAGCGGGGGGGCCGTGTAGATACGCAGTATTTT
abundance: -
d_gene: TRBD2
v_gene: TRBV4-2
j_gene: TRBJ2-3
len: 18

CDR3aa: CASRAGTTNTGELFF
CDR3nt: TGCGCCAGCAGAGCCGGGACAACGAACACCGGGGAGCTGTTTTTT
abundance: -
d_gene: -
v_gene: TRBV10-1
j_gene: TRBJ2-2
len: 15

CDR3aa: CASSLVGGAQETQYF
CDR3nt: TGTGCTAGCAGCTTAGTTGGCGGGGCCCAAGAGACCCAGTACTTC
abundance: once
d_gene: -
v_gene: TRBV7-7
j_gene: TRBJ2-5
len: 15

CDR3aa: CASSWTGALQEQYF
CDR3nt: TGCGCCAGCAGTTGGACAGGGGCCCTTCAAGAGCAGTACTTC
abundance: -
d_gene: TRBD1
v_gene: TRBV5-1
j_gene: TRBJ2-7
len: 14

CDR3aa: CSVERTAQETQYF
CDR3nt: TGCAGCGTTGAACGGACAGCTCAAGAGACCCAGTACTTC
abundance: -
d_gene: -
v_gene: TRBV29-1
j_gene: TRBJ2-5
len: 13

CDR3aa: CASSRQRGWDTQYF
CDR3nt: TGTGCCAGCAGCCGGCAGCGGGGTTGGGATACGCAGTATTTT
abundance: -
d_gene: TRBD2
v_gene: TRBV14
j_gene: TRBJ2-3
len: 14

CDR3aa: CASSLVGRRKDTQYF
CDR3nt: TGTGCCAGCAGCTTAGTCGGCAGGAGGAAAGATACGCAGTATTTT
abundance: -
d_gene: -
v_gene: TRBV7-2
j_gene: TRBJ2-3
len: 15

CDR3aa: CASRTVLNQPQHF
CDR3nt: TGTGCCAGCCGGACAGTTTTAAATCAGCCCCAGCATTTT
abundance: -
d_gene: -
v_gene: TRBV19
j_gene: TRBJ1-5
len: 13

CDR3aa: CASSQPSGTDIREKLFF
CDR3nt: TGTGCCAGCAGCCAACCCTCGGGGACAGACATTAGAGAAAAACTGTTTTTT
abundance: -
d_gene: TRBD1
v_gene: TRBV3-1/TRBV3-2
j_gene: TRBJ1-4
len: 17

CDR3aa: CASSSLLPRSYGYTF
CDR3nt: TGTGCCAGCAGCTCCCTCCTTCCCAGATCCTATGGCTACACCTTC
abundance: -
d_gene: -
v_gene: TRBV7-2
j_gene: TRBJ1-2
len: 15